This T cell receptor (beta chain) was sequenced in a study of blood T cell repertoires in COVID-19. In the study overall: Both acute and convalescent COVID-19 samples were obtained from the United States, Italy and Spain. From T cells, B-cell-depleted T cells, or PBMCs came the material, which was cDNA or gDNA.

In the authors' workflow: Counts of nucleated cells, estimated from reference gene primer amplification, were obtained. Sequenced by immunoSEQ multiplex PCR; TCRdb stores in-frame clones only, minus some. The V and J calls and the clone size are those of that table, but D and trimming were determined from the DNA. The sample shows 60,000 to 90,000 clones, around 79% of them seen only once. The CDR3 sequence is 15 residues long. V was pared by 4 bases and J by 6 bases, with 20 bases between. Germline values: CDR1 SGHRS, CDR2 YFSETQ. This clone was detected once. The receptor was derived from a man between 60 and 75 years old with acute or convalescent COVID-19. The chain couples TRBV5-1 to TRBJ2-7; D is ambiguous. Specimen: peripheral blood. CDR3 loop: CASSLQPSQVSEQYV. DNA for the CDR3: TGCGCCAGCAGCCTCCAGCCTTCCCAGGTGTCCGAGCAGTACGTC.